This passage covers 6 T cell receptor beta chains from one sample sequenced in a study of T cell responses to AZD1222 COVID-19 vaccine listed by TCRdb under 2021. Library preparation used the immunoSEQ multiplex PCR assay. TCRdb limited this immuneACCESS table to in-frame rearrangements with V and J called. A share of clones is missing; checked studies link under half to unresolved V genes, and the rest is unexplained. The sample records tens of thousands of clones, 88% of which are singletons. Jointly, the top ten make up about 5.8% of the sample. The time point tag for this specimen amounts to: baseline before first vaccination. Material: peripheral blood, obtained on day 0 of AZD1222 vaccination. The receptors stem from an adult in good health.

The rearrangement joins TRBV19 to TRBJ1-4; 9 bases align to TRBD1. CDR3 size: 14 residues. V lost 6 bases to trimming and J lost 4 bases; unmatched junction nucleotides: 3. Germline CDR1 reads LNHDA; CDR2 reads SQIVND (reference sequence). This CDR3 reads CASSPGQGNEKLFF. The DNA of the CDR3 is TGTGCCAGTAGCCCGGGACAGGGTAATGAAAAACTGTTTTTT.

This clone showed up just once. V and J are TRBV2 and TRBJ2-7; D perhaps matches TRBD2 (5 bases). Per the germline V gene, CDR1 is SNHLY and CDR2 is FYNNEI. The germline V and J ends were trimmed by 6 bases and 3 bases, with 9 bases remaining between them. There are 12 residues in the CDR3. CDR3 sequence: CASSQRGYEQYF. CDR3 sequence (DNA): TGTGCCAGCAGCCAACGGGGCTACGAGCAGTACTTC.

The chain carries TRBV9 and TRBJ1-4; 8 bases are shared with TRBD1. From germline, CDR1 is SGDLS and CDR2 YYNGEE. Germline trimming cut 4 bases from V and 5 bases from J; bases unmatched to any gene: 10. The CDR3 length is 16 residues. The CDR3, as DNA: TGTGCCAGCAGCCCATATCAGGGGGCCCCAAATGAAAAACTGTTTTTT. Translation gives CASSPYQGAPNEKLFF.

The rearrangement joins TRBV7-9 to TRBJ1-6; the D is unclear. In germline, CDR1 is SEHNR, CDR2 FQNEAQ (reference sequence). The CDR3 consists of 12 residues. V gave up 5 bases and J gave up 8 bases, with 7 bases separating them. This CDR3 reads CASSRGDSPLHF. The CDR3 DNA reads as TGTGCCAGCAGCCGTGGCGATTCACCCCTCCACTTT. Using reference TRBV7-9 and TRBJ1-6 for the parts outside the CDR3, the full variable domain is DTGVSQNPRHKITKRGQNVTFRCDPISEHNRLYWYRQTLGQGPEFLTYFQNEAQLEKSRLLSDRFSAERPKGSFSTLEIQRTEQGDSAMYLCASSRGDSPLHFGNGTRLTVT.

V and J are TRBV3-1 (or the pseudogene TRBV3-2) and TRBJ1-2; no reliable D call. CDR1 LGHDT and CDR2 YNNKEL come from the germline V gene (reference sequence). The CDR3 contains 13 residues. V lost 2 bases and J 8 bases, leaving 12 bases between the germline ends. CDR3 loop: CASSQKGLRGYTF. DNA for the CDR3: TGTGCCAGCAGCCAAAAGGGCCTGAGGGGCTACACCTTC.

DNA for the CDR3: TGTGCCAGTAGTATAGCCCACAGGACAGTGAACACTGAAGCTTTCTTT. It translates to CASSIAHRTVNTEAFF. The rearrangement joins TRBV19 to TRBJ1-1; D perhaps matches TRBD1 (6 bases). The CDR3 extends over 16 amino acids. Germline-derived CDR1 and CDR2 are LNHDA and SQIVND (reference sequence). V shed 1 base and J shed 0 bases, with 12 bases lying between them. Full variable domain (remainder filled in from reference TRBV19 and TRBJ1-1): DGGITQSPKYLFRKEGQNVTLSCEQNLNHDAMYWYRQDPGQGLRLIYYSQIVNDFQKGDIAEGYSVSREKKESFPLTVTSAQKNPTAFYLCASSIAHRTVNTEAFFGQGTRLTVV.